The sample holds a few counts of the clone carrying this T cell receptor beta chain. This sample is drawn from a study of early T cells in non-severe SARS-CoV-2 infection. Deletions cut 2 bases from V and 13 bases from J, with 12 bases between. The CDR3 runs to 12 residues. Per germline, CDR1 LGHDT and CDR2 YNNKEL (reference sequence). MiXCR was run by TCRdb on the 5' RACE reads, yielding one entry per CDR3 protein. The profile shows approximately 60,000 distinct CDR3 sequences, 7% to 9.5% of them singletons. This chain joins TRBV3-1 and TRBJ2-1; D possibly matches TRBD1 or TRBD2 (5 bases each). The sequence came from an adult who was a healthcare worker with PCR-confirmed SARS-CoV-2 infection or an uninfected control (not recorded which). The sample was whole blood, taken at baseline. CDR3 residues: CASSQIGTPQFF. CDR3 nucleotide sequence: TGTGCCAGCAGCCAAATCGGGACCCCACAGTTCTTC.